One sample yielded the 7 T cell receptor beta chains listed below, sequenced in a study of cytomegalovirus exposure and HLA in healthy donors. PCR amplification relied on 60 Vbeta primers (plus 13 Jbeta primers). The repertoire was sequenced with immunoSEQ multiplex PCR; TCRdb's copy has only in-frame clones and lacks some. This table holds 95,000 to 150,000 clones, about 60% found once. The sample taken for sequencing was PBMCs. These receptors originate from a man aged 35 to 55 in good health and CMV-seropositive.

This clone was counted a few times. The chain employs TRBV21-1 and TRBJ1-5; the table's D call of TRBD1 was not tested on the DNA. TRBV21-1 is a pseudogene segment. The CDR3 runs to 15 residues. The CDR3 sequence is CASSLRGPGNQPQHF. The CDR3 DNA sequence: TGTGCCAGCAGCTTAAGGGGTCCGGGCAATCAGCCCCAGCATTTT.

This clone was counted only a few times. V usage is TRBV15 and J usage is TRBJ1-1, with a possible D match to TRBD1 (6 bases). The germline V gene encodes CDR1 LNHNV and CDR2 YYDKDF (reference sequence). Trimming shortened V by 3 bases and J by 0 bases, and 20 bases separated the two germline ends. The CDR3 is made up of 18 amino acids. In DNA form, the CDR3 reads TGTGCCACCAGCAGCCCGACAGGTTCGTGGGTCGTGAACACTGAAGCTTTCTTT. Residues: CATSSPTGSWVVNTEAFF. Full variable domain (rest looked up from reference TRBV15 and TRBJ1-1): DAMVIQNPRYQVTQFGKPVTLSCSQTLNHNVMYWYQQKSSQAPKLLFHYYDKDFNNEADTPDNFQSRRPNTSFCFLDIRSPGLGDTAMYLCATSSPTGSWVVNTEAFFGQGTRLTVV.

The gene calls are TRBV21-1 and TRBJ2-7; the DNA was not compared with TRBD1, the D call given in the table. TRBV21-1 is a known pseudogene. CDR3 length equals 13 residues. CDR3 bases: TGTGCCAGCAGCTCCGGGACAGACTACGAGCAGTACTTC. Its translation: CASSSGTDYEQYF.

This clone has more than one count but fewer than ten. This chain connects TRBV7-2 to TRBJ2-7; 13 bases fit TRBD2. This CDR3 region has 18 residues. V shed 4 bases and J 2 bases; nucleotides not matched to a gene: 11. The germline gives CDR1 SGHTA, CDR2 FQGNSA. The CDR3 reads CASSWAGLAGRLTYEQYF. CDR3 sequence (DNA): TGTGCCAGCAGCTGGGCGGGACTAGCGGGGAGACTTACCTACGAGCAGTACTTC.

This clone was counted once. This chain joins TRBV7-3 and TRBJ2-1; 9 bases agree with TRBD1. The CDR3 totals 13 residues. The V segment lost 1 base and the J segment 12 bases; nucleotides outside the gene matches: 4. Looked up from germline, CDR1 is SGHTA and CDR2 is FQGTGA. In nucleotides, the CDR3 is TGTGCCAGCAGCTTAATGGGGACAGGGTTGCAGTTCTTC. It encodes CASSLMGTGLQFF.

The chain links TRBV10-3 to TRBJ2-1, with TRBD2 identical over 10 bases. Germline CDR1 reads ENHRY; CDR2 reads SYGVKD. The CDR3 has 15 residues. J lost 6 bases, V lost 6 bases, and 8 bases had no gene match. The CDR3 sequence is CAISVLAGVGNEQFF. The CDR3 region has the DNA TGTGCCATCAGCGTGCTAGCGGGGGTCGGCAATGAGCAGTTCTTC.

CDR3 sequence reads: CASSSRTSGGTDTQYF. CDR3 bases: TGTGCCAGCAGCTCACGGACTAGCGGGGGGACAGATACGCAGTATTTT. The V gene is TRBV7-9, the J gene TRBJ2-3, with TRBD2 matching 14 bases. Germline-derived CDR1 and CDR2 are SEHNR and FQNEAQ (reference sequence). The CDR3 is 16 amino acids. The J segment lost 3 bases and the V segment lost 4 bases, leaving 3 bases of the junction unmatched.